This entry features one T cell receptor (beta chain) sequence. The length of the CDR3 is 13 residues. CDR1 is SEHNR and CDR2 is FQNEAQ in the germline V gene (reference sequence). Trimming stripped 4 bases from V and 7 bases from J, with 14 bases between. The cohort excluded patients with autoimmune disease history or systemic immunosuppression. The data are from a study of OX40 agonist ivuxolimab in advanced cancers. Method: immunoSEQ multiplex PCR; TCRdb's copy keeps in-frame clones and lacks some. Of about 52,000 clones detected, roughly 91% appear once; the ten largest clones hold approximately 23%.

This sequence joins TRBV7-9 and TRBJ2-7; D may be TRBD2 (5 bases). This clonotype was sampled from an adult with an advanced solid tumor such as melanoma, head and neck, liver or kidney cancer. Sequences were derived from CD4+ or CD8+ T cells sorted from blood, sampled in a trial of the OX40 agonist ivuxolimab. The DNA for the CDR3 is TGTGCCAGCAGCTCCCCTAGGTCGGGAGAGCAGTACTTC. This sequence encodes CASSSPRSGEQYF.